The next 4 T cell receptor beta chains were all read from a single sample in a study of T cell changes during pregnancy in multiple sclerosis. The assay was immunoSEQ multiplex PCR, and TCRdb's table has in-frame clones only and misses some. The data hold about 110,000 clones, with roughly 90% observed a single time. Here the sequenced sample was peripheral blood, taken after pregnancy. Receptors were obtained from a female donor with multiple sclerosis, enrolled in a pregnancy study.

The rearrangement joins TRBV9 to TRBJ2-1; 10 bases fit TRBD2. The CDR3 has 16 residues. The germline CDR1 and CDR2 sequences are SGDLS and YYNGEE. After removal of 4 bases from V and 4 bases from J, the junction contained 8 bases not matched to a gene. The CDR3, as DNA: TGTGCCAGCAGCAAACTAGCGGGAACTCTTTACAATGAGCAGTTCTTC. Translating gives CASSKLAGTLYNEQFF.

V gene TRBV19 combines with J gene TRBJ2-7; tentative D call: TRBD1 (5 bases). The germline V and J ends were trimmed by 6 bases and 4 bases, with 16 bases remaining between them. This CDR3 contains 14 residues. Germline CDR1 and CDR2: LNHDA and SQIVND (reference sequence). Here the CDR3 DNA reads TGTGCCAGTAGCCGAACAACAGGAAATTACGAGCAGTACTTC. This codes for CASSRTTGNYEQYF.

This clone was picked up one time. The J gene is TRBJ2-7, the V gene TRBV29-1; D gene unclear. Germline values: CDR1 SQVTM, CDR2 ANQGSEA. The ends were cut back, 4 bases at V and 3 bases at J, with 7 bases in the middle. The CDR3 is 11 residues long. Here the CDR3 reads CSVVQIYEQYF. The CDR3 nucleotides read TGCAGCGTTGTCCAGATCTACGAGCAGTACTTC.

The chain is built from TRBV7-3 and TRBJ1-2; D uncertain. This CDR3 region has 16 residues. Trimming pared 5 bases from V and 6 bases from J, leaving 22 bases between. The V gene's germline CDR1 is SGHTA and CDR2 FQGTGA. CDR3 region: CASSPRRLGGIDGYTF. CDR3 bases: TGTGCCAGCAGCCCACGTCGGCTCGGCGGTATCGATGGCTACACCTTC.